The 26 T cell receptor beta chains given below trace back to one sample, sequenced in a study of PD-1 blockade in classical Hodgkin lymphoma. Relapse was seen in all patients after autologous stem cell transplantation, and brentuximab vedotin exposure was variable. The method was immunoSEQ multiplex PCR; TCRdb's version includes in-frame clones alone and lacks a portion of them. This table holds over 10,000 clones, about 87% found once. The source material was peripheral blood mononuclear cells (PBMCs), sampled at baseline. The receptors were sampled from a human donor with classical Hodgkin lymphoma.

The CDR3, as DNA: TGTGCCAGCAGAGGGACAGGGGGCTACGAGCAGTACTTC. Translated: CASRGTGGYEQYF. The chain carries TRBV6-5 and TRBJ2-7; 11 bases match TRBD1. Germline V gives CDR1 MNHEY, CDR2 SVGAGI. V was clipped by 6 bases and J by 3 bases; unmatched bases: 1. This CDR3 is built from 13 residues.

This rearrangement joins TRBV6-6 to TRBJ2-3, with TRBD2 matching 10 bases. This CDR3 has 15 residues. CDR1 and CDR2 from the germline V gene are MNHNY and SVGAGI (reference sequence). V lost 6 bases, J lost 2 bases, and 5 bases stayed unmatched. In DNA form, the CDR3 reads TGTGCCAGCAGACTACTAGCGGGGTTCACAGATACGCAGTATTTT. This encodes CASRLLAGFTDTQYF.

The chain links TRBV6-1 to TRBJ2-5; D possibly matches TRBD1 or TRBD2 (5 bases each). The length of the CDR3 is 15 residues. Trimming pared 7 bases from V and 9 bases from J, leaving 24 bases between. Germline CDR1 reads MNHNS; CDR2 reads SASEGT. The CDR3 nucleotides are TGTGCCAGCACGCCCGGGGTAGCGCCGGAAGGGGCCCAGTACTTC. This translates into CASTPGVAPEGAQYF.

This clone was seen only a few times. The chain combines TRBV20-1 with TRBJ2-7; no reliable D call. Germline V gives CDR1 DFQATT, CDR2 SNEGSKA (reference sequence). V was clipped by 0 bases and J by 4 bases, with 4 bases between them. This CDR3 comprises 11 residues. The CDR3 nucleotides are TGCAGTGCTAGAGAAAGTTACGAGCAGTACTTC. Translation gives CSARESYEQYF.

The chain links TRBV7-3 to TRBJ2-6; D is unresolved. CDR1 is SGHTA, CDR2 FQGTGA, per germline. Between the trimmed V and J ends, which lost 2 bases and 0 bases, there was a span of 8 bases. This CDR3 has 16 amino acids. The chain's CDR3 is CASSLEGISGANVLTF. CDR3 DNA sequence: TGTGCCAGCAGCTTAGAAGGGATCTCTGGGGCCAACGTCCTGACTTTC. The full variable domain, with the rest looked up from reference TRBV7-3 and TRBJ2-6, is GAGVSQTPSNKVTEKGKYVELRCDPISGHTALYWYRQSLGQGPEFLIYFQGTGAADDSGLPNDRFFAVRPEGSVSTLKIQRTERGDSAVYLCASSLEGISGANVLTFGAGSRLTVL.

CDR3 coding DNA: TGTGCCAGCAGCCTACAGGGGAGAAGTGAAGCTTTCTTT. It is translated as CASSLQGRSEAFF. The chain joins TRBV7-2 to TRBJ1-1; 7 bases line up with TRBD1. The CDR3 runs 13 residues. With V trimmed by 5 bases and J by 7 bases, 7 bases remained unmatched. In germline, CDR1 is SGHTA, CDR2 FQGNSA.

The rearrangement links TRBV19 to TRBJ1-6; no clear D. Trimming shortened V by 3 bases and J by 7 bases, and 10 bases separated the two germline ends. The germline V gene has CDR1 LNHDA and CDR2 SQIVND (reference sequence). The CDR3 length is 14 residues. The CDR3 DNA reads TGTGCCAGTAGTATGGAGGGTCGGAATTCACCCCTCCACTTT. It yields the protein CASSMEGRNSPLHF.

The count of this clone is one. This rearrangement joins TRBV5-1 to TRBJ2-3; D not resolved. Deletions cut 8 bases from V and 1 base from J, with 8 bases between. Per the germline V gene, CDR1 is SGHRS and CDR2 is YFSETQ. CDR3 size: 12 residues. CDR3 sequence: CASRTGTDTQYF. CDR3 DNA: TGCGCCAGTCGTACGGGCACAGATACGCAGTATTTT.

The gene calls are TRBV15 and TRBJ1-4; TRBD1 might be the D (5 bases). CDR3 size: 16 residues. The ends were cut back, 0 bases at V and 0 bases at J, with 8 bases in the middle. Germline V gene data show CDR1 as LNHNV and CDR2 as YYDKDF (reference sequence). The CDR3 coding sequence is TGTGCCACCAGCAGAGATAGGGGAGCAACTAATGAAAAACTGTTTTTT. Translating it yields CATSRDRGATNEKLFF.

The table lists this clone with a count of one. Here the CDR3 reads CASSLIGLTRNEQFF. As DNA, the CDR3 is TGTGCCAGCAGCTTAATTGGGCTCACCCGCAATGAGCAGTTCTTC. The chain recombines TRBV11-2 with TRBJ2-1; the D is unclear. CDR3 length: 15 amino acids. Germline CDR1 is SGHAT and CDR2 is FQNNGV. V gave up 2 bases and J gave up 6 bases, with 14 bases separating them.

The chain employs TRBV18 and TRBJ2-5; 7 bases match TRBD1. Per germline, CDR1 KGHSH and CDR2 LQKENI. CDR3 length: 14 residues. After removal of 6 bases from V and 1 base from J, the junction contained 5 bases not matched to a gene. CDR3 in DNA: TGTGCCAGCTCCGTGACAGGGCCCCAAGAGACCCAGTACTTC. Translated: CASSVTGPQETQYF.

This clone was seen only once. V and J are TRBV2 and TRBJ1-1; TRBD1 matches at 8 bases. Trimming removed 7 bases from V and 0 bases from J; junction bases left unmatched: 7. This CDR3 comprises 15 residues. Germline lookup yields CDR1 SNHLY and CDR2 FYNNEI. The CDR3 loop is CASTGQGPMNTEAFF. The CDR3 nucleotides are TGTGCCAGCACTGGACAGGGTCCCATGAACACTGAAGCTTTCTTT.

This chain connects TRBV27 to TRBJ2-7; TRBD2 might be the D (6 bases). Trimming removed 2 bases from V and 0 bases from J, with 17 bases in between. This CDR3 spans 17 amino acids. CDR1 is MNHEY, CDR2 SMNVEV, per germline (reference sequence). Here the CDR3 reads CASSLVTSGGSSYEQYF. In nucleotides, the CDR3 is TGTGCCAGCAGTTTAGTCACCTCTGGGGGGAGCTCCTACGAGCAGTACTTC.

The chain employs TRBV2 and TRBJ2-7, with TRBD1 as a possible D gene (5 bases). CDR1 is SNHLY and CDR2 is FYNNEI in the germline V gene. CDR3 length: 15 amino acids. Trimming shortened V by 6 bases and J by 0 bases, and 15 bases separated the two germline ends. The CDR3 nucleotides read TGTGCCAGCAGCGAACAAGGGGCGTTCTCCTACGAGCAGTACTTC. Protein: CASSEQGAFSYEQYF.

J is TRBJ2-7 and V is TRBV2; D is perhaps TRBD1 or TRBD2 (6 bases each). Germline CDR1 SNHLY, CDR2 FYNNEI. The germline V and J ends were trimmed by 6 bases and 2 bases, with 11 bases remaining between them. The CDR3 runs to 13 residues. This chain's CDR3 is CASSTGRPYEQYF. The CDR3, as DNA: TGTGCCAGCAGCACAGGGAGGCCCTACGAGCAGTACTTC.

This clone was seen only once. The chain links TRBV6-5 to TRBJ2-5, with D unresolved. CDR1 and CDR2 (germline): MNHEY, SVGAGI. V was clipped by 0 bases and J by 4 bases, with 3 bases between them. The CDR3 covers 12 residues. The chain's CDR3 is CASSYSGETQYF. Written as DNA, the CDR3 is TGTGCCAGCAGTTACTCCGGAGAGACCCAGTACTTC.

This chain connects TRBV14 to TRBJ2-1; 10 positions match TRBD2. V shed 3 bases and J 2 bases; nucleotides not matched to a gene: 1. The germline V gene has CDR1 SGHDN and CDR2 FVKESK. This CDR3 region has 15 residues. The CDR3 reads CASSQSGRAYNEQFF. The CDR3 DNA reads TGTGCCAGCAGCCAGAGCGGGAGGGCCTACAATGAGCAGTTCTTC. The complete variable domain, with remaining parts taken from reference TRBV14 and TRBJ2-1, reads EAGVTQFPSHSVIEKGQTVTLRCDPISGHDNLYWYRRVMGKEIKFLLHFVKESKQDESGMPNNRFLAERTGGTYSTLKVQPAELEDSGVYFCASSQSGRAYNEQFFGPGTRLTVL.

Only a few counts were recorded for this clone. The chain is built from TRBV13 and TRBJ2-1; no firm D call. V was shortened by 5 bases and J by 9 bases, with 14 bases between the two germline ends. The CDR3 loop spans 13 amino acids. The germline gives CDR1 PRHDT, CDR2 FYEKMQ (reference sequence). CDR3 region: CASSPPGSGEQFF. The CDR3 coding sequence is TGTGCCAGCAGCCCCCCCGGATCGGGTGAGCAGTTCTTC.

Details on this clone: At one boundary the junction diverges from the germline segment, which might be a read error. The chain carries TRBV18 and TRBJ2-1; D might be TRBD1 (5 bases). From germline, CDR1 is KGHSH and CDR2 LQKENI. The CDR3 contains 14 residues. The CDR3 DNA reads TGTGCCAGCTCACCTAATAAGGGGCTGAATGGGCAGTTCTTC. Protein sequence: CASSPNKGLNGQFF. Full variable domain (rest looked up from reference TRBV18 and TRBJ2-1): NAGVMQNPRHLVRRRGQEARLRCSPMKGHSHVYWYRQLPEEGLKFMVYLQKENIIDESGMPKERFSAEFPKEGPSILRIQQVVRGDSAAYFCASSPNKGLNGQFFGPGTRLTVL.

DNA for the CDR3: TGTGCCAGCTCAGAAAAGCCGAGGGACAGCAATCAGCCCCAGCATTTT. It encodes CASSEKPRDSNQPQHF. The rearrangement joins TRBV18 to TRBJ1-5; a possible D gene is TRBD1 (5 bases). Trimming took off 5 bases at V and 1 base at J, with 15 bases between the two ends. The V gene's germline CDR1 is KGHSH and CDR2 LQKENI. This CDR3 is 16 amino acids long.

The chain uses TRBV2 and TRBJ2-3; a possible D gene is TRBD2 (6 bases). Germline V lookup: CDR1 SNHLY, CDR2 FYNNEI. Trimming left V 5 bases short and J 6 bases short, with 21 bases between. CDR3 length: 16 amino acids. The CDR3 bases are TGTGCCAGCAGTCAAACTTTGGGGGGAGCAGGGGATACGCAGTATTTT. Its translation is CASSQTLGGAGDTQYF.

This rearrangement joins TRBV30 to TRBJ2-7; D possibly corresponds to TRBD2 (5 bases). The CDR3 has 14 residues. Trimming stripped 4 bases from V and 2 bases from J, with 15 bases between. Germline values: CDR1 GTSNPN, CDR2 SVGIG (reference sequence). The CDR3 protein is CAWMVGGPTYEQYF. CDR3 nucleotides: TGTGCCTGGATGGTCGGCGGGCCCACCTACGAGCAGTACTTC.

This chain uses TRBV6-1 with TRBJ1-1; D is possibly TRBD1 (5 bases). There are 14 residues in the CDR3. The germline V gene has CDR1 MNHNS and CDR2 SASEGT. The V end lost 4 bases, the J end lost 3 bases, and 12 bases lay between the germline ends. This CDR3 is CASSVRGGDTEAFF. CDR3 DNA sequence: TGTGCCAGCAGTGTTAGGGGTGGGGACACTGAAGCTTTCTTT.

The chain recombines TRBV11-2 with TRBJ2-7, with a possible D match to TRBD1 (7 bases). The germline gives CDR1 SGHAT, CDR2 FQNNGV. V gave up 1 base and J gave up 3 bases, with 16 bases separating them. The CDR3 length is 16 residues. The CDR3 DNA reads TGTGCCAGCAGCTTAGCGGCGGGGACAGAATACTACGAGCAGTACTTC. Its protein product is CASSLAAGTEYYEQYF.

The chain links TRBV6-1 to TRBJ2-2; perhaps TRBD2 as D (6 bases). The CDR3 length is 14 residues. Deletions cut 6 bases from V and 0 bases from J, with 8 bases between. CDR1 is MNHNS, CDR2 SASEGT, per germline. CDR3 residues: CASSWGANTGELFF. The CDR3 DNA reads TGTGCCAGCAGCTGGGGGGCGAACACCGGGGAGCTGTTTTTT.

The gene calls are TRBV11-1 and TRBJ2-5, with D hard to call. TRBJ2-7 matches the DNA end more closely, so the J call is doubtful. The CDR3 runs 14 residues. Germline V gene data show CDR1 as SGHAT and CDR2 as FQDESV (reference sequence). CDR3 sequence: CASSPYGDSYEQYF. The CDR3 region has the DNA TGTGCCAGCAGCCCATACGGTGATTCCTACGAGCAGTACTTC.